This T cell receptor (beta chain) was identified during a study of spatial heterogeneity in lung cancer. Looking at the study overall: A unique TCR and UMI combination showed up more than ten times in raw reads, on average.

This clonotype was counted only a few times. Its specificity is unknown. The time point is: sample taken at primary tumor resection. The authors sequenced whole RNA from tumor, nontumor lung or frozen PBMC without sorting. Broader study findings: Resection saw ubiquitous expanded tumor TCRs appear in blood more than follow-up did.

Every cDNA TCR molecule received its own unique molecular identifier. One entry per CDR3 protein results from TCRdb running MiXCR on the 5' RACE reads. Here the sample spans 90,000 to 95,000 distinct CDR3 sequences, 12% being singletons. The source of this sequence is a male donor with early-stage non-small cell lung cancer. Sequences were derived from PBMCs, sampled at surgery.

CDR3 region: CATSRGDRGPGEQYF. The CDR3 DNA is TGTGCCACCAGCAGGGGTGACAGGGGGCCTGGCGAGCAGTACTTC. This rearrangement joins TRBV15 to TRBJ2-7; 10 positions agree with TRBD1. Trimming cost V 3 bases and J 6 bases; bases outside gene matches: 8. Per germline, CDR1 LNHNV and CDR2 YYDKDF (reference sequence). The length of the CDR3 is 15 residues.